This TCR beta chain originates from a study of T cells in Graves' hyperthyroidism and ophthalmopathy. Overall study: Peripheral blood samples were taken at initial diagnosis, prior to any treatment. Study results and caveats: Most expanded thyroid clonotypes above 0.001 recurred in blood.

The J segment lost 4 bases and the V segment lost 5 bases, leaving 8 bases of the junction unmatched. Germline assignment: CDR1 SGHTA and CDR2 FQGNSA. This CDR3 region has 15 residues. Amplified TCR beta CDR3 regions derived from RNA transcripts. The TCR CDR3 was amplified in a first-round RT-PCR using the HTBI primer set. A single record per CDR3 protein comes from TCRdb applying MiXCR to the multiplex PCR reads. The repertoire holds around 560,000 distinct CDR3 sequences, with 16% as singletons. Those patients with uncontrolled infection, other autoimmune disease, pregnancy or lactation were excluded. As for this clonotype: What it binds is unknown.

The source is a woman under 30 with Graves' hyperthyroidism. This chain links TRBV7-2 with TRBJ1-5; 7 bases map to TRBD1. The sample was blood. This chain's CDR3 is CASSSGQALNQPQHF. The CDR3 DNA follows: TGTGCCAGCAGCAGCGGACAGGCCTTGAATCAGCCCCAGCATTTT. Supplemented by reference TRBV7-2 and TRBJ1-5, the full variable domain reads GAGVSQSPSNKVTEKGKDVELRCDPISGHTALYWYRQSLGQGLEFLIYFQGNSAPDKSGLPSDRFSAERTGGSVSTLTIQRTQQEDSAVYLCASSSGQALNQPQHFGDGTRLSIL.